This TCR beta chain was sequenced during a study of shared clonotypes between healthy human individuals. The repertoire was sequenced with immunoSEQ multiplex PCR; TCRdb's copy has only in-frame clones and lacks some. The sample contains about 1.5 million clones, around 97% of which appear only once. What was sequenced was naive CD4+ T cells sorted from blood. Subset reported: CD45RA+ positively selected. This clonotype originated in a man aged 25 to 40 in good health.

CDR3 DNA: TGTGCCAGCAGTTCGACAGGGGGCGGCACAGATACGCAGTATTTT. The encoded protein is CASSSTGGGTDTQYF. J is TRBJ2-3 and V is TRBV5-5, with 10 nucleotides matching TRBD1. The CDR3 covers 15 residues. Germline CDR1 is SGHKS and CDR2 is YYEKEE (reference sequence). The ends lost 5 bases at V and 1 base at J; junction bases unmatched: 4.